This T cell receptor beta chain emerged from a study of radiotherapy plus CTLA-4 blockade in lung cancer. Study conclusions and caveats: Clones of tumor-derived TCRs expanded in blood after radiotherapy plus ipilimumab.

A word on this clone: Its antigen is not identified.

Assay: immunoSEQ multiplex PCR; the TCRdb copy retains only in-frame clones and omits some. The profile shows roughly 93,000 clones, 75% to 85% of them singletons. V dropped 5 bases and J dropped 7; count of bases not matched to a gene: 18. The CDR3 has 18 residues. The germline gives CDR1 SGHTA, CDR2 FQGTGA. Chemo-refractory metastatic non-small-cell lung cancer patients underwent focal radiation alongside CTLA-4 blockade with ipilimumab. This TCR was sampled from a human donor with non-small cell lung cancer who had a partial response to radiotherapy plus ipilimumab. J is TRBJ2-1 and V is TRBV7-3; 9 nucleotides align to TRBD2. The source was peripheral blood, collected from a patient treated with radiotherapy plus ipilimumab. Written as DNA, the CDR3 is TGTGCCAGCAGCCCCACCGGGGCGGGAGGGCCTTATCGTAATGAGCAGTTCTTC. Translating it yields CASSPTGAGGPYRNEQFF.